This T cell receptor beta chain was sequenced for a study of T cell repertoires in cytomegalovirus infection (dated by TCRdb to the late 2010s). At the level of the whole study: Because public TCR beta signatures pointed to carriage of CMV infection together with the matching HLA type, the HLA type of each donor mattered for the analysis.

The instrument given in TCRdb is Illumina HiSeq 1500. TCRdb trimmed the raw reads at Q25, called clones with MiXCR and kept productive beta chains. Rows with a matching CDR3 protein are joined into one entry that keeps the most common DNA and genes. For this sample there are 120,000 to 150,000 distinct CDR3 sequences; 6.5% appear just once. The leading ten clones occupy 18% of the sample. For CDR1 and CDR2, the germline V gene (reference sequence) lists LNHNV and YYDKDF. The CDR3 measures 14 amino acids from cysteine to phenylalanine. Just the 42-base CDR3 DNA is kept, in frame starting at base 1. Trimming takes 1 base from V and 5 bases from J, and the germline ends sit 11 bases apart. This clonotype has at least ten counts. Its antigen is still unknown. Base qualities are missing; no much larger clone stands one base away. Study-wide conclusions, independent of this receptor: In the ex vivo response, HLA-C-restricted CMV-specific TCR beta clonotypes were dominant, and in two of eight donors the single most frequent clonotype came from this HLA-C-restricted group. Carriers of CMV infection plus the relevant HLA type were discriminated by the cumulative frequency of public TCR beta family members in the study cohort and in an independent approximately 400-donor cohort.

Sequenced input: PBMCs. The chain uses TRBV15 and TRBJ1-1; too little of a D gene remains to name it. The clonotype was recovered from a human donor in good health (CMV status not recorded). Some clones in this sample may be carry-over from other donors' samples. The CDR3 region: CATSRGEGWTEAFF. At the DNA level, the sequence is TGTGCCACCAGCAGAGGGGAGGGTTGGACTGAAGCTTTCTTT.